The rows below give T cell receptor beta chains drawn from one sample of a study of blood T cell repertoires in COVID-19. The protocol was immunoSEQ multiplex PCR, while the TCRdb copy is restricted to in-frame clones and leaves out a portion. Of approximately 190,000 clones listed, just under 85% are singletons. Sample: peripheral blood. All receptors come from a human donor with acute or convalescent COVID-19. The donor label of this sample is uncertain. Each CDR3 is given with its conserved first and last residue. D genes are given only for firm matches. Clone size, where shown, is once, few, many, or a class for clones that have expanded.

TRBV19,TRBJ2-1,TRBD2,few,CASSIELAGYNEQFF,TGTGCCAGTAGTATAGAACTAGCGGGCTACAATGAGCAGTTCTTC
TRBV6-1,TRBJ2-6,TRBD1,once,CASSEAGQGTSSGANVLTF,TGTGCCAGCAGTGAAGCGGGACAGGGGACTAGCTCTGGGGCCAACGTCCTGACTTTC
TRBV9,TRBJ2-1,TRBD2,few,CASSRGLAEINEQFF,TGTGCCAGCAGCAGGGGACTAGCGGAGATCAATGAGCAGTTCTTC
TRBV6-5,TRBJ1-4,.,.,CASSRTENNEKLFF,TGTGCCAGCAGTCGGACAGAGAATAATGAAAAACTGTTTTTT
TRBV2,TRBJ1-4,.,.,CASRTRVTNEKLFF,TGTGCCAGCAGAACCAGGGTGACTAATGAAAAACTGTTTTTT
TRBV7-2,TRBJ1-5,.,few,CASSLGYRPSNQPQHF,TGTGCCAGCAGCTTAGGTTACAGGCCTAGCAATCAGCCCCAGCATTTT
TRBV18,TRBJ1-1,.,.,CASSPNRDTEAFF,TGTGCCAGCTCACCAAACAGGGACACTGAAGCTTTCTTT
TRBV10-2,TRBJ2-4,.,.,CASRGTLLFDIQYF,TGCGCCAGCAGGGGGACTCTCTTGTTTGACATTCAGTACTTC
TRBV4-1,TRBJ2-1,.,.,CASSQGGRTNEQFF,TGCGCCAGCAGCCAGGGGGGACGCACCAATGAGCAGTTCTTC
TRBV7-8,TRBJ2-3,.,.,CASSLNSQGRTDTQYF,TGTGCCAGCAGCTTAAACTCACAGGGGAGGACAGATACGCAGTATTTT
TRBV6-5,TRBJ2-7,TRBD2,.,CASSYGSGRDEQYF,TGTGCCAGCAGTTACGGCAGCGGGAGGGACGAGCAGTACTTC
TRBV4-3,TRBJ2-3,TRBD1,few,CASSLRGQGTDTQYF,TGCGCCAGCAGCCTCAGGGGGCAAGGGACAGATACGCAGTATTTT
TRBV30,TRBJ1-1,.,.,CAWTGGNTEAFF,TGTGCCTGGACGGGGGGAAACACTGAAGCTTTCTTT
TRBV11-2,TRBJ2-1,TRBD2,.,CASSLGRAGGYNEQFF,TGTGCCAGCAGCTTAGGCCGAGCGGGAGGCTACAATGAGCAGTTCTTC
TRBV28,TRBJ2-2,.,.,CASSLLNTGELFF,TGTGCCAGCAGTCTCCTTAACACCGGGGAGCTGTTTTTT
TRBV28,TRBJ1-1,.,.,CASSRTVPDGAFF,TGTGCCAGCAGCCGCACAGTGCCTGATGGGGCTTTCTTT
TRBV7-2,TRBJ2-7,.,.,CASSFSTVSYEQYF,TGTGCCAGCAGCTTCTCGACAGTCTCCTACGAGCAGTACTTC
TRBV7-9,TRBJ2-3,.,.,CASSQRLGSTDTQYF,TGTGCCAGCAGCCAACGACTAGGCAGCACAGATACGCAGTATTTT
TRBV7-9,TRBJ2-5,.,few,CASSLELLQETQYF,TGTGCCAGCAGCTTAGAGCTCTTACAAGAGACCCAGTACTTC
TRBV30,TRBJ1-3,TRBD1,.,CASKTGPSGNTIYF,TGTGCCTCAAAGACAGGGCCCTCTGGAAACACCATATATTTT
TRBV18,TRBJ2-5,.,.,CASSPPQGGRETQYF,TGTGCCAGCTCACCACCGCAGGGTGGTCGAGAGACCCAGTACTTC
TRBV5-1,TRBJ2-1,TRBD2,.,CASSLVAGSYNEQFF,TGCGCCAGCAGCTTGGTAGCGGGTTCCTACAATGAGCAGTTCTTC
TRBV7-8,TRBJ2-1,TRBD1,.,CASRQISLRDRAAREQFF,TGTGCCAGCAGACAAATCTCCCTCCGGGACAGGGCGGCACGTGAGCAGTTCTTC
TRBV25-1,TRBJ1-2,.,.,CASSASGAGDYGYTF,TGTGCCAGCAGTGCTTCTGGGGCAGGAGACTATGGCTACACCTTC
TRBV7-2,TRBJ2-7,TRBD1,.,CASGRDSSYEQYF,TGTGCCAGCGGTCGGGACAGCTCCTACGAGCAGTACTTC
TRBV28,TRBJ1-4,.,.,CASSLRTNEKLFF,TGTGCCAGCAGTTTACGAACTAATGAAAAACTGTTTTTT
TRBV4-1,TRBJ1-2,.,.,CASSQSRGGLAYGYTF,TGCGCCAGCAGCCAGAGTCGTGGAGGGCTTGCGTATGGCTACACCTTC
TRBV2,TRBJ1-5,.,.,CASSVETVKGQPQHF,TGTGCCAGCAGTGTGGAGACAGTTAAAGGACAGCCCCAGCATTTT
TRBV27,TRBJ1-5,.,.,CASQPWGGNQPQHF,TGTGCTTCACAGCCCTGGGGAGGCAATCAGCCCCAGCATTTT
TRBV19,TRBJ1-2,TRBD1,few,CASRAGTAGAYGYTF,TGTGCCAGTAGGGCAGGGACAGCCGGGGCCTATGGCTACACCTTC
TRBV7-2,TRBJ1-1,TRBD1,once,CASSSRGQGAGTEAFF,TGTGCCAGCAGCTCTAGGGGACAGGGGGCAGGCACTGAAGCTTTCTTT
TRBV12-5,TRBJ1-5,.,.,CASGADTNQPQHF,TGTGCTAGTGGTGCGGACACAAATCAGCCCCAGCATTTT
TRBV5-1,TRBJ1-1,TRBD1,once,CASRRDRGQSTEAFF,TGCGCCAGCAGGAGGGACAGGGGGCAGAGCACTGAAGCTTTCTTT
TRBV28,TRBJ1-2,.,.,CASSKPAGSNYGYTF,TGTGCCAGCAGTAAACCCGCGGGGTCTAACTATGGCTACACCTTC
TRBV27,TRBJ2-5,TRBD2,.,CASSFLPSGGSPGTQYF,TGTGCCAGCAGTTTCTTACCTAGCGGGGGAAGCCCGGGGACCCAGTACTTC
TRBV4-1,TRBJ1-3,.,.,CASSPLPPGHRSGNTIYF,TGCGCCAGCAGCCCACTACCTCCGGGACATCGGTCCGGAAACACCATATATTTT
TRBV2,TRBJ2-7,.,.,CASSQTEPYEQYF,TGTGCCAGCAGCCAGACAGAGCCCTACGAGCAGTACTTC
TRBV5-4,TRBJ2-1,TRBD2,.,CASSRSQAGMGNEQFF,TGTGCCAGCAGCCGATCTCAAGCGGGAATGGGTAATGAGCAGTTCTTC
TRBV13,TRBJ1-1,TRBD1,once,CASSPRQGDTEAFF,TGTGCCAGCAGCCCGCGACAGGGGGACACTGAAGCTTTCTTT
TRBV29-1,TRBJ2-5,.,.,CSVASYRVETQYF,TGCAGCGTTGCTTCTTACAGGGTCGAGACCCAGTACTTC
TRBV7-2,TRBJ2-7,.,few,CASSLLIETAAYEQYF,TGTGCCAGCAGCCTTCTGATTGAGACAGCCGCCTACGAGCAGTACTTC
TRBV3-1/TRBV3-2,TRBJ1-4,.,.,CASSRRTWEKLFF,TGTGCCAGCAGCCGTCGGACATGGGAAAAACTGTTTTTT
TRBV16,TRBJ1-1,TRBD1,.,CASSQSGQGNTEAFF,TGTGCCAGCAGCCAGTCAGGACAGGGCAACACTGAAGCTTTCTTT
TRBV19,TRBJ1-3,TRBD1,.,CASSAGTGFLSGNTIYF,TGTGCCAGTAGTGCCGGGACAGGGTTTCTCTCTGGAAACACCATATATTTT
TRBV29-1,TRBJ2-1,.,.,CSVEPGEINEQFF,TGCAGCGTTGAACCGGGAGAGATTAATGAGCAGTTCTTC
TRBV15,TRBJ1-1,.,.,CATSRGLDMNTEAFF,TGTGCCACCAGCAGGGGACTGGACATGAACACTGAAGCTTTCTTT